A single sample is the source of the 25 T cell receptor beta chains below, sequenced in a study of CD8 T cells in ankylosing spondylitis. TCRdb re-derived calls from the 5' RACE reads in MiXCR, one entry per CDR3 protein. The table has more than 95,000 distinct CDR3 sequences, about 8.3% seen once. The sample consisted of blood, either unsorted or a sorted T cell fraction (not recorded which). These receptors were collected from a male donor with ankylosing spondylitis or in good health (not recorded which).

This clonotype has a count of ten or more. The chain employs TRBV7-3 and TRBJ2-2, with 8 bases lining up with TRBD2. V trimming: 0 bases; J trimming: 3 bases; junction bases outside the gene matches: 3. The CDR3 loop spans 16 amino acids. Looked up from germline, CDR1 is SGHTA and CDR2 is FQGTGA. CDR3 bases: TGTGCCAGCAGCTTAACCGGGGGGGCCGACACCGGGGAGCTGTTTTTT. It yields the protein CASSLTGGADTGELFF.

In this sample, this clonotype turned up many times. The V and J genes are TRBV12-3 or TRBV12-4 and TRBJ2-4, with 7 bases identical to TRBD2. The CDR3 length is 14 residues. Trimming removed 4 bases from V and 8 bases from J; junction bases left unmatched: 8. The CDR3 region is CASSWEGGWYIQYF. CDR3 nucleotide sequence: TGTGCCAGCAGTTGGGAGGGAGGTTGGTACATTCAGTACTTC.

Many counts were recorded for this clonotype. The chain employs TRBV20-1 and TRBJ2-1, with 10 bases lining up with TRBD2. V was clipped by 3 bases and J by 4 bases; unmatched bases: 6. The CDR3 runs to 15 residues. The germline V gene encodes CDR1 DFQATT and CDR2 SNEGSKA (reference sequence). This CDR3 is CSARPGLAEYNEQFF. The CDR3, as DNA: TGCAGTGCTAGGCCCGGACTAGCGGAATACAATGAGCAGTTCTTC.

The sample holds many counts of this clonotype. The chain combines TRBV6-5 with TRBJ2-7; no clear D gene. The V gene lost 8 bases and the J gene lost 3 bases, with 14 bases spanning the gap. This CDR3 is built from 13 residues. CDR1 and CDR2 (germline): MNHEY, SVGAGI. CDR3 region: CASVWVGNYEQYF. CDR3 DNA: TGTGCCAGCGTTTGGGTCGGAAACTACGAGCAGTACTTC.

This clonotype was recorded a few times. V is TRBV7-2 and J is TRBJ2-1; D might be TRBD2 (5 bases). Germline assignment: CDR1 SGHTA and CDR2 FQGNSA. The CDR3 has 12 amino acids. V shed 3 bases and J shed 10 bases, with 10 bases lying between them. Here the CDR3 reads CASSFRAEEQFF. In nucleotides, the CDR3 is TGTGCCAGCAGCTTCCGAGCGGAAGAGCAGTTCTTC.

The sample holds many counts of this clonotype. The chain uses TRBV29-1 and TRBJ2-7, with 7 bases identical to TRBD1. Germline loops: CDR1 SQVTM, CDR2 ANQGSEA. The CDR3 consists of 12 residues. V trimming: 2 bases; J trimming: 2 bases; junction bases outside the gene matches: 0. The CDR3 region is CSVERGPYEQYF. CDR3 nucleotides: TGCAGCGTTGAAAGGGGGCCCTACGAGCAGTACTTC.

V is TRBV7-9 and J is TRBJ2-7; D call uncertain. The CDR3 consists of 15 residues. V lost 4 bases and J lost 3, with 16 bases in between. Germline CDR1 SEHNR, CDR2 FQNEAQ (reference sequence). The chain's CDR3 is CASSSLTESNYEQYF. The DNA of the CDR3 is TGTGCCAGCAGCTCCCTTACCGAGTCAAACTACGAGCAGTACTTC. The full variable domain, completed using reference TRBV7-9 and TRBJ2-7, is DTGVSQNPRHKITKRGQNVTFRCDPISEHNRLYWYRQTLGQGPEFLTYFQNEAQLEKSRLLSDRFSAERPKGSFSTLEIQRTEQGDSAMYLCASSSLTESNYEQYFGPGTRLTVT.

This clonotype has at least ten counts. CDR3 nucleotides: TGCGCCAGCAGCACCGACAGGGCAGTGGGTGAAAAACTGTTTTTT. This encodes CASSTDRAVGEKLFF. The rearrangement joins TRBV5-1 to TRBJ1-4, with TRBD1 matching 7 bases. Germline V gives CDR1 SGHRS, CDR2 YFSETQ. V lost 4 bases and J lost 7; bases outside the gene matches: 10. The CDR3 is 15 residues long.

The rearrangement uses TRBV12-3 or TRBV12-4 and TRBJ2-2; TRBD2 matches 9 bases. V shed 3 bases, J shed 2 bases, and the junction held 7 bases outside the gene matches. CDR3 length equals 17 residues. The CDR3: CASSFRVAGDNTGELFF. The CDR3 DNA is TGTGCCAGCAGTTTTCGAGTAGCGGGAGACAACACCGGGGAGCTGTTTTTT.

The chain uses TRBV4-3 and TRBJ1-2; D call uncertain. The ends were cut back, 4 bases at V and 0 bases at J, with 15 bases in the middle. This CDR3 has 16 residues. CDR1 LGHNA and CDR2 YSLEER come from the germline V gene. In nucleotides, the CDR3 is TGCGCCAGCAGCCCCGTTCGAGGGAACCCTAACTATGGCTACACCTTC. It translates to CASSPVRGNPNYGYTF.

This clonotype appeared many times. This sequence joins TRBV29-1 and TRBJ2-3, with 10 nucleotides matching TRBD2. Trimming removed 5 bases from V and 7 bases from J; junction bases left unmatched: 21. Germline CDR1 reads SQVTM; CDR2 reads ANQGSEA. The CDR3 sequence is 18 residues long. CDR3 residues: CSVFHRPPGLASHYTQYF. Written as DNA, the CDR3 is TGCAGCGTTTTTCATAGGCCGCCGGGACTAGCGTCCCACTATACGCAGTATTTT.

Ten or more counts support this clonotype. The J gene is TRBJ2-7, the V gene TRBV7-2; 8 nucleotides agree with TRBD2. With 1 base clipped from V and 2 bases from J, the junction kept 7 bases outside the gene matches. CDR1 is SGHTA, CDR2 FQGNSA, per germline. This CDR3 is built from 16 residues. The DNA of the CDR3 is TGTGCCAGCAGCTTAGAAGGTACTAGCGGTACCTACGAGCAGTACTTC. Its translation: CASSLEGTSGTYEQYF.

This clonotype occurred many times. The CDR3 DNA reads TGCAGCCCCTCGCGCCCCTACAATGAGCAGTTCTTC. Translating it yields CSPSRPYNEQFF. The genes are TRBV20-1 and TRBJ2-1; D ambiguous. Per the germline V gene, CDR1 is DFQATT and CDR2 is SNEGSKA (reference sequence). This CDR3 is built from 12 residues.

Ten or more counts support this clonotype. The rearrangement uses TRBV4-2 and TRBJ2-7; 8 positions match TRBD2. Germline CDR1 reads LGHNA; CDR2 reads YNFKEQ. There are 15 residues in the CDR3. V trimming: 1 base; J trimming: 0 bases; junction bases outside the gene matches: 2. The chain's CDR3 is CASSQGREDSYEQYF. In DNA, the CDR3 is TGTGCCAGCAGCCAAGGGCGGGAGGACTCCTACGAGCAGTACTTC.

This clonotype was counted at least ten times. The V gene is TRBV7-3, the J gene TRBJ2-2; D remains ambiguous. V was clipped by 1 base and J by 4 bases, with 10 bases between them. The germline CDR1 and CDR2 sequences are SGHTA and FQGTGA. The CDR3 is made up of 15 amino acids. CDR3 nucleotide sequence: TGTGCCAGCAGCTTAAAGTCTCCTTCCACCGGGGAGCTGTTTTTT. Its protein product is CASSLKSPSTGELFF.

In this sample, this clonotype turned up many times. The CDR3 region has the DNA TGCGCCAGCAGTGAGCTACAATGGCGGACCGGGGAGCTGTTTTTT. Translated, it gives CASSELQWRTGELFF. V and J are TRBV10-2 and TRBJ2-2, with D uncertain. With 2 bases removed from V and 5 bases from J, the gap between germline ends came to 12 bases. The CDR3 covers 15 residues. Germline loops: CDR1 WSHSY, CDR2 SAAADI.

This chain links TRBV7-9 with TRBJ2-2; D is unclear. Germline values: CDR1 SEHNR, CDR2 FQNEAQ (reference sequence). Trimming took off 1 base at V and 3 bases at J, with 6 bases between the two ends. The CDR3 totals 14 residues. The chain's CDR3 is CASSLEQYTGELFF. DNA of the CDR3: TGTGCCAGCAGCTTAGAACAGTACACCGGGGAGCTGTTTTTT.

This clonotype occurred once. A much bigger clone sits one base away, suggesting this may be a read error. The CDR3 ends on some other residue instead of the conserved phenylalanine or tryptophan, so this is likely a read error. The J gene is TRBJ1-2, the V gene TRBV7-9; D gene ambiguous. The CDR3 covers 12 residues. The germline V and J ends were trimmed by 6 bases and 2 bases, with 7 bases remaining between them. In germline, CDR1 is SEHNR, CDR2 FQNEAQ (reference sequence). The DNA for the CDR3 is TGTGCCAGCAGGCCCGAGAACTATGGCTACACCTAC. It yields the protein CASRPENYGYTY.

This clonotype has at least ten counts. The rearrangement joins TRBV5-1 to TRBJ2-3; TRBD2 matches at 10 bases. The CDR3 extends over 15 amino acids. V lost 0 bases, J lost 4 bases, and 2 bases stayed unmatched. Germline V CDR1 and CDR2: SGHRS, YFSETQ. CDR3 DNA sequence: TGCGCCAGCAGCTTGGAGCTAGCGGGAGCAGATACGCAGTATTTT. Translation gives CASSLELAGADTQYF.

Only a few counts were recorded for this clonotype. This chain joins TRBV12-3 or TRBV12-4 and TRBJ2-5, with no clear D. This CDR3 spans 15 amino acids. V was shortened by 1 base and J by 5 bases, with 14 bases between the two germline ends. The CDR3 protein is CASSLVTEPWETQYF. The DNA for the CDR3 is TGTGCCAGCAGTTTAGTAACAGAGCCATGGGAGACCCAGTACTTC.

The V and J genes are TRBV5-1 and TRBJ2-3; D ambiguous. The V end lost 0 bases, the J end lost 3 bases, and 8 bases lay between the germline ends. The CDR3 is 14 residues long. CDR1 SGHRS and CDR2 YFSETQ come from the germline V gene. CDR3 in amino acids: CASSLGARTDTQYF. The CDR3 region has the DNA TGCGCCAGCAGCTTGGGGGCTAGAACAGATACGCAGTATTTT.

The V call is TRBV20-1, the J call TRBJ2-1; TRBD2 agrees at 7 bases. The CDR3 length is 14 residues. V was clipped by 2 bases and J by 3 bases; unmatched bases: 4. CDR1 and CDR2 (germline): DFQATT, SNEGSKA (reference sequence). CDR3 DNA: TGCAGTGCTAGAAAGTGGGACTACTACAATGAGCAGTTCTTC. Protein product: CSARKWDYYNEQFF.

Ten or more counts support this clonotype. V gene TRBV11-1 combines with J gene TRBJ1-3; D is unclear. The CDR3 contains 18 residues. V shed 5 bases and J shed 2 bases, with 22 bases lying between them. Looked up from germline, CDR1 is SGHAT and CDR2 is FQDESV (reference sequence). This CDR3 is CASSPRPATPVAGNTIYF. The CDR3, as DNA: TGTGCCAGCAGCCCCCGGCCGGCCACACCAGTGGCTGGAAACACCATATATTTT.

The table lists this clonotype with many counts. This sequence joins TRBV3-1 and TRBJ1-2; D is undetermined. The CDR3 has 14 residues. Trimming shortened V by 4 bases and J by 5 bases, and 14 bases separated the two germline ends. CDR1 is LGHDT, CDR2 YNNKEL, per germline (reference sequence). The CDR3 here is CASSPVRGGYGYTF. The DNA for the CDR3 is TGTGCCAGCAGCCCGGTCCGAGGAGGATATGGCTACACCTTC. The full variable domain, in which reference TRBV3-1 and TRBJ1-2 provide the parts outside the CDR3, is DTAVSQTPKYLVTQMGNDKSIKCEQNLGHDTMYWYKQDSKKFLKIMFSYNNKELIINETVPNRFSPKSPDKAHLNLHINSLELGDSAVYFCASSPVRGGYGYTFGSGTRLTVV.

This clonotype occurred many times. V and J are TRBV12-3 or TRBV12-4 and TRBJ2-1; weak D call: TRBD2 (5 bases). V was shortened by 5 bases and J by 9 bases, with 11 bases between the two germline ends. The CDR3 is 12 residues long. CDR3 nucleotides: TGTGCCAGCAGTCCCCTCGAGGGTGAGCAGTTCTTC. This codes for CASSPLEGEQFF.